A single sample gave rise to the 18 T cell receptor beta chains below, sequenced in a study of blood T cell repertoires in COVID-19. Generated by immunoSEQ multiplex PCR, the TCRdb table keeps only in-frame clones and is missing some. This sample has hundreds of thousands of clones, with around 86% found just once. Sequencing was performed on peripheral blood. Every receptor here comes from a man between 60 and 75 years old who had recovered from COVID-19.

The chain recombines TRBV6-5 with TRBJ1-4, with D perhaps TRBD1 (6 bases). This CDR3 is 15 amino acids long. Germline V CDR1 and CDR2: MNHEY, SVGAGI. The ends were cut back, 2 bases at V and 2 bases at J, with 9 bases in the middle. CDR3 region: CASSYGGATNEKLFF. In DNA form, the CDR3 reads TGTGCCAGCAGTTACGGGGGGGCCACTAATGAAAAACTGTTTTTT.

The CDR3 bases are TGTGCCACCAGCAGAGTATTCACTAGCGGGAACAATGAGCAGTTCTTC. Protein product: CATSRVFTSGNNEQFF. The V gene is TRBV15, the J gene TRBJ2-1, with 10 bases fitting TRBD2. The CDR3 has 16 amino acids. With V trimmed by 1 base and J by 5 bases, 5 bases remained unmatched. Germline V gene data show CDR1 as LNHNV and CDR2 as YYDKDF (reference sequence). Filled out from reference TRBV15 and TRBJ2-1, the complete variable domain reads DAMVIQNPRYQVTQFGKPVTLSCSQTLNHNVMYWYQQKSSQAPKLLFHYYDKDFNNEADTPDNFQSRRPNTSFCFLDIRSPGLGDTAMYLCATSRVFTSGNNEQFFGPGTRLTVL.

The chain is built from TRBV5-1 and TRBJ2-5; 10 positions agree with TRBD2. CDR3 length: 15 amino acids. Trimming at V came to 4 bases and at J to 4 bases, leaving 7 bases not matched to a gene. CDR1 and CDR2 (germline): SGHRS, YFSETQ. The CDR3 DNA follows: TGCGCCAGCAGCCTTGAGCGGGGGGGCGTAGAGACCCAGTACTTC. Its protein is CASSLERGGVETQYF.

With regard to this clone: Other DNA sequences in the same sample also yield this CDR3. The chain is built from TRBV19 and TRBJ2-7; TRBD2 matches at 11 bases. Germline assignment: CDR1 LNHDA and CDR2 SQIVND (reference sequence). CDR3 length: 15 residues. After removal of 3 bases from V and 4 bases from J, the junction contained 5 bases not matched to a gene. CDR3: CASSIILAGEYEQYF. CDR3 DNA sequence: TGTGCCAGTAGTATCATACTAGCGGGAGAATACGAGCAGTACTTC.

The chain uses TRBV11-3 and TRBJ2-2; D is perhaps TRBD1 (5 bases). The CDR3 runs to 14 residues. Germline lookup yields CDR1 SGHNT and CDR2 YENEEA. Trimming took 8 bases from V and 1 from J, leaving 11 bases between them. CDR3 in DNA: TGTGCCAGCGGGGCAGGAGAGAACACCGGGGAGCTGTTTTTT. Its translation is CASGAGENTGELFF.

This clone was found a few times. This chain uses TRBV2 with TRBJ1-6; 8 nucleotides line up with TRBD1. There are 15 residues in the CDR3. V shed 2 bases, J shed 14 bases, and the junction held 11 bases outside the gene matches. The germline V gene has CDR1 SNHLY and CDR2 FYNNEI. In DNA form, the CDR3 reads TGTGCCAGCAGTGAACAGGGACAGGCCCTTTCGACCCTCCACTTT. Protein sequence: CASSEQGQALSTLHF. The full variable domain, completed using reference TRBV2 and TRBJ1-6, is EPEVTQTPSHQVTQMGQEVILRCVPISNHLYFYWYRQILGQKVEFLVSFYNNEISEKSEIFDDQFSVERPDGSNFTLKIRSTKLEDSAMYFCASSEQGQALSTLHFGNGTRLTVT.

This CDR3 is CASSPGLAGGEDEQYF. DNA for the CDR3: TGTGCCAGCAGCCCCGGACTAGCGGGAGGTGAAGACGAGCAGTACTTC. The chain joins TRBV5-5 to TRBJ2-7; 14 nucleotides line up with TRBD2. CDR1 SGHKS and CDR2 YYEKEE come from the germline V gene (reference sequence). J gave up 5 bases and V 4 bases, and 8 bases lay outside the gene matches. The CDR3 is 16 amino acids.

This chain links TRBV19 with TRBJ1-4; 7 bases line up with TRBD1. Germline CDR1 is LNHDA and CDR2 is SQIVND (reference sequence). The CDR3 loop spans 14 amino acids. With 5 bases clipped from V and 2 bases from J, the junction kept 2 bases outside the gene matches. The CDR3 region has the DNA TGTGCCAGTAGTGCGACAGGGACTAATGAAAAACTGTTTTTT. Protein sequence: CASSATGTNEKLFF.

This clone has only a few counts. DNA of the CDR3: TGTGCCATCCGACTAGCGGGGGTAGAGACCCAGTACTTC. It yields the protein CAIRLAGVETQYF. This sequence joins TRBV10-3 and TRBJ2-5; 12 nucleotides align to TRBD2. This CDR3 has 13 residues. Germline loops: CDR1 ENHRY, CDR2 SYGVKD. V shed 8 bases, J shed 4 bases, and the junction held 2 bases outside the gene matches.

V is TRBV4-1 and J is TRBJ1-1; no clear D. Trimming left V 6 bases short and J 2 bases short, with 13 bases between. CDR3 length equals 14 residues. Looked up from germline, CDR1 is MGHRA and CDR2 is YSYEKL. CDR3 sequence (DNA): TGCGCCAGCAGGGATCTACGCGGAAACACTGAAGCTTTCTTT. Protein sequence: CASRDLRGNTEAFF.

This chain connects TRBV5-1 to TRBJ2-7; D perhaps matches TRBD1 (6 bases). The V and J ends lost 2 bases and 3 bases respectively, with 15 bases between them. The germline CDR1 and CDR2 sequences are SGHRS and YFSETQ. This CDR3 has 15 amino acids. The CDR3, as DNA: TGCGCCAGCAGCTTTTTGGGGGCGCAATTCTACGAGCAGTACTTC. Amino acid sequence: CASSFLGAQFYEQYF. Full variable domain (rest looked up from reference TRBV5-1 and TRBJ2-7): KAGVTQTPRYLIKTRGQQVTLSCSPISGHRSVSWYQQTPGQGLQFLFEYFSETQRNKGNFPGRFSGRQFSNSRSEMNVSTLELGDSALYLCASSFLGAQFYEQYFGPGTRLTVT.

This clone was picked up a small number of times. The J gene is TRBJ1-5, the V gene TRBV10-3; tentative D call: TRBD1 (6 bases). The CDR3 has 15 residues. V lost 3 bases to trimming and J lost 5 bases, with 14 bases between them. Germline loops: CDR1 ENHRY, CDR2 SYGVKD. CDR3 region: CAISDRTEGYQPQHF. The CDR3 DNA reads as TGTGCCATCAGTGACCGGACAGAGGGGTATCAGCCCCAGCATTTT.

V is TRBV27 and J is TRBJ2-4; weak D call: TRBD1 (5 bases). With 4 bases removed from V and 1 base from J, the gap between germline ends came to 11 bases. Germline V gene data show CDR1 as MNHEY and CDR2 as SMNVEV (reference sequence). The CDR3 runs to 15 residues. CDR3 in amino acids: CASSSRQGAKNIQYF. As DNA, the CDR3 is TGTGCCAGCAGTTCCCGCCAGGGTGCCAAAAACATTCAGTACTTC.

The rearrangement links TRBV5-5 to TRBJ2-3; TRBD2 agrees at 7 bases. The V segment lost 4 bases and the J segment 2 bases; nucleotides outside the gene matches: 7. Germline loops: CDR1 SGHKS, CDR2 YYEKEE (reference sequence). CDR3 length: 15 residues. Here the CDR3 DNA reads TGTGCCAGCAGCATGGGACTATCGAACACAGATACGCAGTATTTT. Protein sequence: CASSMGLSNTDTQYF.

The chain couples TRBV5-1 to TRBJ2-3, with a tentative D call TRBD1 (5 bases). V was clipped by 0 bases and J by 1 base, with 9 bases between them. CDR1 and CDR2 (germline): SGHRS, YFSETQ. The CDR3 totals 15 residues. The CDR3 sequence: CASSLVGARTDTQYF. The CDR3 DNA is TGCGCCAGCAGCTTGGTTGGGGCTCGCACAGATACGCAGTATTTT.

This clone has a single count. The chain joins TRBV5-1 to TRBJ2-1, with D possibly matching TRBD1 (5 bases). The V end lost 0 bases, the J end lost 4 bases, and 11 bases lay between the germline ends. From germline, CDR1 is SGHRS and CDR2 YFSETQ. The CDR3 totals 15 residues. CDR3 sequence reads: CASSLGLQGYNEQFF. CDR3 coding DNA: TGCGCCAGCAGCTTGGGACTTCAGGGATACAATGAGCAGTTCTTC.

The V call is TRBV19, the J call TRBJ1-5, with D possibly matching TRBD1 (5 bases). Germline V gene sequence: CDR1 LNHDA, CDR2 SQIVND (reference sequence). This CDR3 has 14 amino acids. V dropped 6 bases and J dropped 0 bases, with 9 bases sitting between them. CDR3: CASRGRSSNQPQHF. As DNA, the CDR3 is TGTGCCAGTAGGGGGCGTTCTAGCAATCAGCCCCAGCATTTT.

V and J are TRBV6-5 and TRBJ2-7, with 7 bases that match TRBD2. This CDR3 comprises 14 residues. Germline-derived CDR1 and CDR2 are MNHEY and SVGAGI. V lost 7 bases, J lost 2 bases, and 8 bases stayed unmatched. The CDR3 protein is CASMGGTGTYEQYF. As DNA, the CDR3 is TGTGCCAGCATGGGAGGGACGGGGACCTACGAGCAGTACTTC.